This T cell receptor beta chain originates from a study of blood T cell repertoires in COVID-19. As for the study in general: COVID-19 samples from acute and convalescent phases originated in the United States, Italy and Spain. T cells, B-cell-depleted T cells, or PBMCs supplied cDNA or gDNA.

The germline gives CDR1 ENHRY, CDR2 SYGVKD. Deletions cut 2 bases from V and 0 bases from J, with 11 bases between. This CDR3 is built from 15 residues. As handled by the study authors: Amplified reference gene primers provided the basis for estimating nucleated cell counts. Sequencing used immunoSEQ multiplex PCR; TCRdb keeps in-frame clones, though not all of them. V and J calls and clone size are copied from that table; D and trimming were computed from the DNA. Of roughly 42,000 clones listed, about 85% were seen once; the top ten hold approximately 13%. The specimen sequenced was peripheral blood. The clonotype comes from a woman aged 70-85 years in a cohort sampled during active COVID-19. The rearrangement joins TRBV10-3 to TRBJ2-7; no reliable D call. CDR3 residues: CAISEAVRYSYEQYF. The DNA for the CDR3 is TGTGCCATCAGTGAGGCGGTGAGATACTCCTACGAGCAGTACTTC.